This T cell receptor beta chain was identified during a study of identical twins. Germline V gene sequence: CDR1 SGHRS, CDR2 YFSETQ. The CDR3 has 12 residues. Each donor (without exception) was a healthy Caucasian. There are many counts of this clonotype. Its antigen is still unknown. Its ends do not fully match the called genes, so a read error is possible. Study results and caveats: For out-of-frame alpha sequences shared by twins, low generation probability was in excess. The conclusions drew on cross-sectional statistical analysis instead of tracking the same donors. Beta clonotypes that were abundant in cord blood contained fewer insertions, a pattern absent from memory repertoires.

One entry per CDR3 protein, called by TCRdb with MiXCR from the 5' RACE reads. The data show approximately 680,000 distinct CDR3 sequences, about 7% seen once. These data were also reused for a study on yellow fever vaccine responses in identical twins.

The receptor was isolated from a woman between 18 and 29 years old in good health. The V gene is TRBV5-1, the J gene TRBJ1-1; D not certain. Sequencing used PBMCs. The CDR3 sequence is CASSLLGTEAFF. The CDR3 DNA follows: TGTGCCAGCAGCCTACTGGGGACTGAAGCTTTCTTT. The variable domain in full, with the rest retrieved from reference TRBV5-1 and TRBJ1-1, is KAGVTQTPRYLIKTRGQQVTLSCSPISGHRSVSWYQQTPGQGLQFLFEYFSETQRNKGNFPGRFSGRQFSNSRSEMNVSTLELGDSALYLCASSLLGTEAFFGQGTRLTVV.